Listed here are 31 T cell receptor beta chains from one sample, sequenced in a study of lymphopenia after photon versus proton radiotherapy. The method was immunoSEQ multiplex PCR; TCRdb's version includes in-frame clones alone and lacks a portion of them. The table records some 41,000 clones, 86% of them present only once. Here the sequenced sample was peripheral blood, taken from a patient treated with proton-based radiotherapy. The receptors were gathered from a woman between 65 and 79 years old with pancreatic cancer. Some clones in this sample may be carry-over from other donors' samples.

The J gene is TRBJ2-1, the V gene TRBV5-5; D is unclear. The V gene's germline CDR1 is SGHKS and CDR2 YYEKEE (reference sequence). The CDR3 sequence is 14 residues long. Trimming pared 0 bases from V and 2 bases from J, leaving 6 bases between. The CDR3 bases are TGTGCCAGCAGCTTGGCCTCGACCTACAATGAGCAGTTCTTC. Protein sequence: CASSLASTYNEQFF.

The V call is TRBV7-9, the J call TRBJ1-5; no clear D. V shed 8 bases and J shed 7 bases, with 9 bases lying between them. CDR1 and CDR2 from the germline V gene are SEHNR and FQNEAQ (reference sequence). The CDR3 covers 11 residues. As DNA, the CDR3 is TGTGCCAGCGGTTTCGGGCAGCCCCAGCATTTT. This gives the protein CASGFGQPQHF.

This chain connects TRBV5-1 to TRBJ2-7; the match to TRBD2 covers 10 bases. The V and J ends lost 4 bases and 5 bases, in that order; junction bases with no gene match: 6. Germline V lookup: CDR1 SGHRS, CDR2 YFSETQ. The CDR3 has 14 residues. Here the CDR3 reads CASSELAGDNEQYF. Written as DNA, the CDR3 is TGCGCCAGCAGCGAGCTAGCGGGAGACAACGAGCAGTACTTC.

The V gene is TRBV6-4, the J gene TRBJ1-5; no definite D call. Trimming cost V 2 bases and J 5 bases, with 7 bases left between them. Germline loops: CDR1 MRHNA, CDR2 SNTAGT. There are 13 residues in the CDR3. CDR3 loop: CASSDTADQPQHF. CDR3 coding DNA: TGTGCCAGCAGTGACACGGCTGATCAGCCCCAGCATTTT.

The chain uses TRBV11-2 and TRBJ1-6; possibly TRBD1 for D (5 bases). Trimming left V 5 bases short and J 5 bases short, with 13 bases between. The V gene's germline CDR1 is SGHAT and CDR2 FQNNGV. The CDR3 covers 15 residues. The CDR3 DNA reads TGTGCCAGCAGCGCGCAGGGTGCGGATAATTCACCCCTCCACTTT. Translation gives CASSAQGADNSPLHF.

This clone has only one observation. The chain carries TRBV5-1 and TRBJ2-5; 8 positions match TRBD1. The CDR3 extends over 14 amino acids. Germline V CDR1 and CDR2: SGHRS, YFSETQ. J gave up 3 bases and V 1 base, and 2 bases lay outside the gene matches. In nucleotides, the CDR3 is TGCGCCAGCAGCTTGCAGGGGGCAAAAGAGACCCAGTACTTC. Translating gives CASSLQGAKETQYF.

The chain couples TRBV6-5 to TRBJ1-5; no clear D. V lost 0 bases and J lost 3, with 9 bases in between. The CDR3 covers 15 residues. Germline values: CDR1 MNHEY, CDR2 SVGAGI. The CDR3: CASSYSNRINQPQHF. The CDR3 DNA sequence: TGTGCCAGCAGTTACTCGAATCGGATCAATCAGCCCCAGCATTTT.

This sequence joins TRBV7-8 and TRBJ2-3; 10 positions agree with TRBD2. The germline gives CDR1 SGHVS, CDR2 FQNEAQ. This CDR3 is built from 13 residues. V was clipped by 3 bases and J by 10 bases; unmatched bases: 4. CDR3 sequence: CASSFATSGSQYF. CDR3 DNA sequence: TGTGCCAGCAGCTTCGCGACTAGCGGGTCGCAGTATTTT.

This chain connects TRBV2 to TRBJ2-3; 7 bases are shared with TRBD2. Germline CDR1 reads SNHLY; CDR2 reads FYNNEI. J was trimmed by 5 bases and V by 8 bases; bases with no gene match: 7. The CDR3 covers 13 residues. The CDR3: CASARGGVDTQYF. The CDR3 coding sequence is TGTGCCAGCGCAAGGGGAGGGGTAGATACGCAGTATTTT.

The V and J genes are TRBV15 and TRBJ1-4, with 8 bases that match TRBD1. This CDR3 has 15 residues. The germline V gene encodes CDR1 LNHNV and CDR2 YYDKDF (reference sequence). V lost 3 bases to trimming and J lost 2 bases; unmatched junction nucleotides: 2. The CDR3 nucleotides are TGTGCCACCAGCAGGCGGACAGGGACTAATGAAAAACTGTTTTTT. Translation gives CATSRRTGTNEKLFF. Drawing the rest from reference TRBV15 and TRBJ1-4, the complete variable domain is DAMVIQNPRYQVTQFGKPVTLSCSQTLNHNVMYWYQQKSSQAPKLLFHYYDKDFNNEADTPDNFQSRRPNTSFCFLDIRSPGLGDTAMYLCATSRRTGTNEKLFFGSGTQLSVL.

This chain uses TRBV21-1 with TRBJ2-3; no check of the table's D call, TRBD1, against the DNA was made. TRBV21-1 is a recognized pseudogene. The CDR3 length is 15 residues. DNA of the CDR3: TGTGCCAGCAGCAAAACGGAAGGGGTGGCAGATACGCAGTATTTT. The encoded protein is CASSKTEGVADTQYF.

The chain joins TRBV6-5 to TRBJ2-1; D is ambiguous. Germline V gene data show CDR1 as MNHEY and CDR2 as SVGAGI. V was shortened by 6 bases and J by 0 bases, with 12 bases between the two germline ends. The CDR3 consists of 15 residues. CDR3 protein: CASSPEISSYNEQFF. The CDR3 DNA reads as TGTGCCAGCAGCCCCGAAATTTCCTCCTACAATGAGCAGTTCTTC.

The gene calls are TRBV28 and TRBJ2-3; 7 nucleotides match TRBD1. Germline V gene sequence: CDR1 MDHEN, CDR2 SYDVKM. The CDR3 length is 17 residues. The V gene end was trimmed by 6 bases and the J gene end by 0 bases; junction bases not matched to a gene: 12. The CDR3 loop is CASRGAGGFTSTDTQYF. The CDR3 region has the DNA TGTGCCAGCAGAGGGGCAGGGGGTTTTACTAGCACAGATACGCAGTATTTT.

This chain joins TRBV11-2 and TRBJ2-2; no clear D gene. The germline gives CDR1 SGHAT, CDR2 FQNNGV. Trimming took off 7 bases at V and 8 bases at J, with 11 bases between the two ends. The CDR3 sequence is 12 residues long. CDR3 DNA sequence: TGTGCCAGCAATGAGGCCTCGGGGGAGCTGTTTTTT. Translated, it gives CASNEASGELFF.

For the CDR3, the DNA is TGCGCCAGCAGAGTACAGCTGGGAACTGAAGCTTTCTTT. Its translation is CASRVQLGTEAFF. The rearrangement links TRBV5-1 to TRBJ1-1, with D hard to call. This CDR3 contains 13 residues. Between the trimmed V and J ends, which lost 5 bases and 5 bases, there was a span of 13 bases. CDR1 and CDR2 from the germline V gene are SGHRS and YFSETQ. The complete variable domain, with remaining parts taken from reference TRBV5-1 and TRBJ1-1, reads KAGVTQTPRYLIKTRGQQVTLSCSPISGHRSVSWYQQTPGQGLQFLFEYFSETQRNKGNFPGRFSGRQFSNSRSEMNVSTLELGDSALYLCASRVQLGTEAFFGQGTRLTVV.

V gene TRBV7-2 combines with J gene TRBJ2-7, with D perhaps being TRBD1 or TRBD2 (5 bases each). The length of the CDR3 is 13 residues. Germline-derived CDR1 and CDR2 are SGHTA and FQGNSA. Between the trimmed V and J ends, which lost 8 bases and 3 bases, there was a span of 14 bases. CDR3 in amino acids: CASRTRESYEQYF. CDR3 nucleotide sequence: TGTGCCAGCCGGACAAGGGAGAGCTACGAGCAGTACTTC.

This chain uses TRBV11-2 with TRBJ1-2; 7 positions match TRBD1. The CDR3 has 17 amino acids. Trimming at V came to 1 base and at J to 1 base, leaving 9 bases not matched to a gene. The germline V gene encodes CDR1 SGHAT and CDR2 FQNNGV. CDR3 region: CASSLAGLAGGNYGYTF. The CDR3 bases are TGTGCCAGCAGCTTAGCTGGTCTCGCAGGGGGTAACTATGGCTACACCTTC.

This chain joins TRBV19 and TRBJ1-1; 8 bases agree with TRBD1. Looked up from germline, CDR1 is LNHDA and CDR2 is SQIVND (reference sequence). Unmatched junction bases numbered 5, after V lost 7 bases and J lost 1 base. The CDR3 has 14 amino acids. DNA of the CDR3: TGTGCCAGTAAAATGGGGACAGGGAACACTGAAGCTTTCTTT. This codes for CASKMGTGNTEAFF.

The chain has TRBV5-1 and TRBJ1-4; D gene unclear. CDR3 length: 13 amino acids. The germline CDR1 and CDR2 sequences are SGHRS and YFSETQ. V lost 4 bases, J lost 8 bases, and 12 bases lay in between. The CDR3 loop is CASSEFPGEKLFF. CDR3 sequence (DNA): TGCGCCAGCAGCGAATTCCCCGGGGAAAAACTGTTTTTT.

The chain is built from TRBV10-3 and TRBJ2-7, with 8 nucleotides matching TRBD2. After removal of 4 bases from V and 4 bases from J, the junction contained 6 bases not matched to a gene. This CDR3 has 14 amino acids. CDR1 and CDR2 (germline): ENHRY, SYGVKD. The CDR3 DNA follows: TGTGCCATCAGTGGGGGCGGGAGGTCTTACGAGCAGTACTTC. Residues: CAISGGGRSYEQYF.

This clone showed up just once. This rearrangement joins TRBV5-6 to TRBJ1-2; tentative D call: TRBD1 (5 bases). The CDR3 is made up of 16 amino acids. Looked up from germline, CDR1 is SGHDT and CDR2 is YYEEEE. V was trimmed by 0 bases and J by 3 bases, leaving 15 bases between them. The CDR3 reads CASSLVSGPVDYGYTF. The CDR3 bases are TGTGCCAGCAGCTTGGTTTCGGGGCCCGTGGACTATGGCTACACCTTC.

The CDR3: CASSWQGNGNEQFF. The CDR3 nucleotides read TGTGCCAGTAGTTGGCAGGGAAACGGCAATGAGCAGTTCTTC. The V call is TRBV19, the J call TRBJ2-1, with D perhaps TRBD1 (5 bases). Germline CDR1 reads LNHDA; CDR2 reads SQIVND (reference sequence). V lost 5 bases to trimming and J lost 6 bases, with 14 bases between them. This CDR3 contains 14 residues.

The chain carries TRBV10-3 and TRBJ2-7; 11 bases match TRBD2. V shed 6 bases, J shed 0 bases, and the junction held 4 bases outside the gene matches. Germline V gene sequence: CDR1 ENHRY, CDR2 SYGVKD. This CDR3 is built from 15 residues. The CDR3 bases are TGTGCCATCAGGGAGCTAGCGGGAGGCTCCTACGAGCAGTACTTC. It translates to CAIRELAGGSYEQYF.

The rearrangement links TRBV15 to TRBJ2-1; the D is unclear. The germline gives CDR1 LNHNV, CDR2 YYDKDF (reference sequence). V was pared by 5 bases and J by 5 bases, with 19 bases between. CDR3 length equals 16 residues. The CDR3 protein is CATSAHLASPNNEQFF. The CDR3, as DNA: TGTGCCACCAGCGCCCATTTAGCATCACCTAACAATGAGCAGTTCTTC.

The chain couples TRBV23-1 to TRBJ2-7, with D perhaps matching TRBD1 (6 bases). TRBV23-1 carries the ORF label, with uncertain function. CDR3 length equals 16 residues. Trimming left V 4 bases short and J 0 bases short, with 16 bases between. The CDR3 nucleotides read TGCGCCAGCAGTCTTAGTTCTAGGGGGAACTCCTACGAGCAGTACTTC. Protein sequence: CASSLSSRGNSYEQYF.

The rearrangement joins TRBV2 to TRBJ1-2; 10 bases fit TRBD1. V trimming: 5 bases; J trimming: 4 bases; junction bases outside the gene matches: 7. The CDR3 totals 15 residues. Germline CDR1 and CDR2: SNHLY and FYNNEI. Written as DNA, the CDR3 is TGTGCCAGCAGTACCGGGACAGGGGACGTCTATGGCTACACCTTC. Amino acids: CASSTGTGDVYGYTF. Full variable domain (rest looked up from reference TRBV2 and TRBJ1-2): EPEVTQTPSHQVTQMGQEVILRCVPISNHLYFYWYRQILGQKVEFLVSFYNNEISEKSEIFDDQFSVERPDGSNFTLKIRSTKLEDSAMYFCASSTGTGDVYGYTFGSGTRLTVV.

The chain combines TRBV10-1 with TRBJ1-1; D is unresolved. Germline assignment: CDR1 WNHNN and CDR2 SYGVQD (reference sequence). This CDR3 region has 13 residues. The ends were cut back, 2 bases at V and 2 bases at J, with 6 bases in the middle. The DNA of the CDR3 is TGCGCCAGCAGTGAGGCCGTTAACACTGAAGCTTTCTTT. This sequence encodes CASSEAVNTEAFF.

The gene calls are TRBV6-6 and TRBJ2-3, with 7 bases matching TRBD1. V dropped 6 bases and J dropped 2; count of bases not matched to a gene: 5. Germline V gene data show CDR1 as MNHNY and CDR2 as SVGAGI (reference sequence). CDR3 length: 14 residues. CDR3 nucleotides: TGTGCCAGCAGACAGGGGCGAACCACAGATACGCAGTATTTT. Protein sequence: CASRQGRTTDTQYF.

V usage is TRBV19 and J usage is TRBJ1-2, with a possible D match to TRBD1 (6 bases). Germline CDR1 LNHDA, CDR2 SQIVND (reference sequence). The CDR3 runs 15 residues. Trimming removed 7 bases at V and 2 bases at J, with 17 bases between. The DNA for the CDR3 is TGTGCCAGTAATAACCCTCTGGACAGAAACTATGGCTACACCTTC. Translating it yields CASNNPLDRNYGYTF.

The chain recombines TRBV4-1 with TRBJ2-7; tentatively, D is TRBD1 (5 bases). V was clipped by 1 base and J by 2 bases, with 6 bases between them. The germline CDR1 and CDR2 sequences are MGHRA and YSYEKL. The CDR3 is 13 amino acids. As DNA, the CDR3 is TGCGCCAGCAGCCAAGGGACAACCTACGAGCAGTACTTC. Protein product: CASSQGTTYEQYF.

This clone was found once. The gene calls are TRBV5-1 and TRBJ2-7; D tentatively reads TRBD1 or TRBD2 (5 bases each). Germline lookup yields CDR1 SGHRS and CDR2 YFSETQ. The CDR3 loop spans 15 amino acids. Trimming pared 1 base from V and 2 bases from J, leaving 13 bases between. The CDR3 loop is CASSLIGDGAYEQYF. CDR3 nucleotides: TGCGCCAGCAGCTTGATAGGGGACGGAGCCTACGAGCAGTACTTC.